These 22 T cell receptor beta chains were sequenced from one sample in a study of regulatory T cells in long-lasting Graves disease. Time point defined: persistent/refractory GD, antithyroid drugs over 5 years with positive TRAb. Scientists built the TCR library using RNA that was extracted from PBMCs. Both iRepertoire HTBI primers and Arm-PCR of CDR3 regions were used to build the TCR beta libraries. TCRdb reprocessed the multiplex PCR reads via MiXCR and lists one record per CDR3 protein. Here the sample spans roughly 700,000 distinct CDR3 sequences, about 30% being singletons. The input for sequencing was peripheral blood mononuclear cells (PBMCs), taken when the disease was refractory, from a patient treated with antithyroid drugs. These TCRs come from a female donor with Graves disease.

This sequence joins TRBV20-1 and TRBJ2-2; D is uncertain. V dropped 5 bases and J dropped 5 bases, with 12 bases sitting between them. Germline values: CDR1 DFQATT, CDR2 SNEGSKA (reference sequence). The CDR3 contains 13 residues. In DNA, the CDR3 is TGCAGTGCTCCCCGCGTGGAGACCGGGGAGCTGTTTTTT. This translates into CSAPRVETGELFF.

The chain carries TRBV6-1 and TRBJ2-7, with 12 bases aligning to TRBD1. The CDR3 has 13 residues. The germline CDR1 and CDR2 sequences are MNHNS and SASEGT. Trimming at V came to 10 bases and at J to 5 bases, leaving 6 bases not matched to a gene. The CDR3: CATIRDRGHEQYF. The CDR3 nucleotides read TGTGCCACCATCCGGGACAGGGGGCACGAGCAGTACTTC.

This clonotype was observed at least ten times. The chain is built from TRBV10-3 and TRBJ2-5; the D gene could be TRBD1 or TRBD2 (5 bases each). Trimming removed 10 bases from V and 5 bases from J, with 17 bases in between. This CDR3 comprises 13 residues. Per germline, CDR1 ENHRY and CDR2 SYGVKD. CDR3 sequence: CATRDGAKETQYF. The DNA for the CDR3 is TGTGCCACTAGGGACGGAGCTAAGGAGACCCAGTACTTC.

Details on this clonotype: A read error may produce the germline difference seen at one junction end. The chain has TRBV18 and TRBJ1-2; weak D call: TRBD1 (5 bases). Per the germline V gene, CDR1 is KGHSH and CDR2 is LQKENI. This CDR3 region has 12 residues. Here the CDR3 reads CASSPAGEVKDF. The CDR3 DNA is TGTGCCAGCTCCCCAGCGGGGGAAGTAAAGGACTTC.

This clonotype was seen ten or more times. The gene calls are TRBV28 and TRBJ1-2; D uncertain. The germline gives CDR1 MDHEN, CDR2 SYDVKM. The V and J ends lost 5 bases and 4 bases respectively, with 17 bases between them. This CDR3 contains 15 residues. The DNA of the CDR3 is TGTGCCAGCAGTCGCCGGGTTCTGAGGGCCTATGGCTACACCTTC. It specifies CASSRRVLRAYGYTF.

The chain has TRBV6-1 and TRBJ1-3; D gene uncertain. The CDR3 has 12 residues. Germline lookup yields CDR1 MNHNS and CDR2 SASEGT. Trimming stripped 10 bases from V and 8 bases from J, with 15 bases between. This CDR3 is CATLSRGDTIYF. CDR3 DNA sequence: TGTGCCACTTTGTCCCGAGGAGACACCATATATTTT.

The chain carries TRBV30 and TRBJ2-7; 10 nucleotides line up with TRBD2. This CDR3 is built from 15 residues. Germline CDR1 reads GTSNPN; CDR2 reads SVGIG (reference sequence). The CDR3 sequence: CVLSEGTSAPYEQYF. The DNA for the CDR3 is TGTGTCTTGTCGGAGGGGACTAGCGCACCCTACGAGCAGTACTTC.

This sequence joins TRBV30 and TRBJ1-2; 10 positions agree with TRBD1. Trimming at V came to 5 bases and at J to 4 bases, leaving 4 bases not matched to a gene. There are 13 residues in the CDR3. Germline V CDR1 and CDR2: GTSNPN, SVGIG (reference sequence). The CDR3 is CAWGTGVAYGYTF. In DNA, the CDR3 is TGTGCCTGGGGGACAGGGGTTGCCTATGGCTACACCTTC.

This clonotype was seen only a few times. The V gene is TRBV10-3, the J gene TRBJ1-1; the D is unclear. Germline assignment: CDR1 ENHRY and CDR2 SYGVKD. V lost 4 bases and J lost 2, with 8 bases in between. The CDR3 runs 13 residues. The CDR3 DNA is TGTGCCATCAGTGGGGAGGACAACACTGAAGCTTTCTTT. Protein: CAISGEDNTEAFF.

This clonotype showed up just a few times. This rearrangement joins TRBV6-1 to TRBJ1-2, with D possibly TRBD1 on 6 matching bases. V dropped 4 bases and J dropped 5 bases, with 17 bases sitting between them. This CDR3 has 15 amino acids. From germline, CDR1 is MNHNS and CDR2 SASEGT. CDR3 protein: CASSAQGRAEYGYTF. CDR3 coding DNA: TGTGCCAGCAGTGCACAGGGCAGAGCTGAGTATGGCTACACCTTC.

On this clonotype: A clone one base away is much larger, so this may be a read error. CDR3 region: CASSFGQGDQSQHF. The CDR3, as DNA: TGTGCCAGCAGCTTCGGACAGGGCGATCAGTCCCAGCATTTT. The chain recombines TRBV28 with TRBJ1-5; 8 positions match TRBD1. In germline, CDR1 is MDHEN, CDR2 SYDVKM. CDR3 size: 14 residues.

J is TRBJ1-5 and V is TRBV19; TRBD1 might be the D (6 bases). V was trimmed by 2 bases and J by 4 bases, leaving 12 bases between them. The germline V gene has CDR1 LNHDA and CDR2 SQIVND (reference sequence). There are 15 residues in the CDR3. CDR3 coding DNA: TGTGCCAGTAGTATAACAGGGTTTGGGAATCAGCCCCAGCATTTT. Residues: CASSITGFGNQPQHF. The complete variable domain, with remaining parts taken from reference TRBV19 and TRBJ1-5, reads DGGITQSPKYLFRKEGQNVTLSCEQNLNHDAMYWYRQDPGQGLRLIYYSQIVNDFQKGDIAEGYSVSREKKESFPLTVTSAQKNPTAFYLCASSITGFGNQPQHFGDGTRLSIL.

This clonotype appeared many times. In nucleotides, the CDR3 is TGTGCCAGCAGCTTAGTGGGCGGGAGGGCCTACGAGCAGTACTTC. It is translated as CASSLVGGRAYEQYF. The chain links TRBV7-2 to TRBJ2-7, with 9 bases identical to TRBD2. Germline values: CDR1 SGHTA, CDR2 FQGNSA. This CDR3 spans 15 amino acids. After removal of 1 base from V and 2 bases from J, the junction contained 3 bases not matched to a gene. Variable domain in full (rest from reference TRBV7-2 and TRBJ2-7): GAGVSQSPSNKVTEKGKDVELRCDPISGHTALYWYRQSLGQGLEFLIYFQGNSAPDKSGLPSDRFSAERTGGSVSTLTIQRTQQEDSAVYLCASSLVGGRAYEQYFGPGTRLTVT.

CDR3 DNA: TGTGCCATCAGTGGGAGGGAACCCGGGGAGCTGTTTTTT. Amino acids: CAISGREPGELFF. This sequence joins TRBV10-3 and TRBJ2-2; D perhaps matches TRBD2 (6 bases). Germline lookup yields CDR1 ENHRY and CDR2 SYGVKD. V gave up 4 bases and J gave up 6 bases, with 9 bases separating them. This CDR3 region has 13 residues.

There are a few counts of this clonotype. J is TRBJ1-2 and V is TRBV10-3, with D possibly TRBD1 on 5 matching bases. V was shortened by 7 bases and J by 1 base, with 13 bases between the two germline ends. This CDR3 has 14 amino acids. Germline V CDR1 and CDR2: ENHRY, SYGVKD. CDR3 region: CAITGEGLNYGYTF. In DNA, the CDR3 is TGTGCCATCACTGGGGAGGGACTTAACTATGGCTACACCTTC.

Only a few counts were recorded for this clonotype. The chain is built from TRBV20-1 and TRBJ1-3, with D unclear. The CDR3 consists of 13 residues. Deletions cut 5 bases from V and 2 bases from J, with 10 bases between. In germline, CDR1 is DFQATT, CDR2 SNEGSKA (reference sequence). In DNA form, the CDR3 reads TGCAGTGCTCCTTACTCCCCTGGAAACACCATATATTTT. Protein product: CSAPYSPGNTIYF.

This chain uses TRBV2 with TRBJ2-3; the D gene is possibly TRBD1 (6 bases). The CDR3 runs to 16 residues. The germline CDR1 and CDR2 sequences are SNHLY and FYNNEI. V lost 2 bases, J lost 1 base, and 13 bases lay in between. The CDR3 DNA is TGTGCCAGCAGTGAATACGGACAGCTCGGCACAGATACGCAGTATTTT. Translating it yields CASSEYGQLGTDTQYF.

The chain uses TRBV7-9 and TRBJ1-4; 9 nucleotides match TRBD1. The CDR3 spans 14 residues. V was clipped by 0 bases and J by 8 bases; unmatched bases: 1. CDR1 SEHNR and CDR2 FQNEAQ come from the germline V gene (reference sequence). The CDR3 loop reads CASSLADRGEKLFF. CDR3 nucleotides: TGTGCCAGCAGCTTAGCGGACAGGGGCGAAAAACTGTTTTTT. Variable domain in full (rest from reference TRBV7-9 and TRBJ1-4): DTGVSQNPRHKITKRGQNVTFRCDPISEHNRLYWYRQTLGQGPEFLTYFQNEAQLEKSRLLSDRFSAERPKGSFSTLEIQRTEQGDSAMYLCASSLADRGEKLFFGSGTQLSVL.

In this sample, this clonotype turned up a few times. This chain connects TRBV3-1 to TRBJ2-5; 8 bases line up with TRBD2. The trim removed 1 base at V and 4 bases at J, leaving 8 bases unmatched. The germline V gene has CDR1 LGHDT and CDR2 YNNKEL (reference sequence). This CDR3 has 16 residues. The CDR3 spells CASSQGNSGKGETQYF. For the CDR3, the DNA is TGTGCCAGCAGCCAAGGAAATAGCGGGAAAGGAGAGACCCAGTACTTC.

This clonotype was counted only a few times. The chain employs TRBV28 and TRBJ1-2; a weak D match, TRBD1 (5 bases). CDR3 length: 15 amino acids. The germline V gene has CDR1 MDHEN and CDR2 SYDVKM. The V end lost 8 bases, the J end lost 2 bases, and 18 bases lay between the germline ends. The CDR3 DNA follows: TGTGCCAGCGGGGGTTTCGGGGGTGTAAACTATGGCTACACCTTC. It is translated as CASGGFGGVNYGYTF.

CDR3 in amino acids: CASSYRGEFEPQHF. CDR3 nucleotide sequence: TGTGCCAGCAGTTACCGCGGAGAGTTTGAGCCCCAGCATTTT. This rearrangement joins TRBV6-9 to TRBJ1-5; D remains ambiguous. V lost 3 bases, J lost 8 bases, and 14 bases lay in between. CDR3 length: 14 residues. Germline V gene data show CDR1 as MNHGY and CDR2 as SVAAGI.

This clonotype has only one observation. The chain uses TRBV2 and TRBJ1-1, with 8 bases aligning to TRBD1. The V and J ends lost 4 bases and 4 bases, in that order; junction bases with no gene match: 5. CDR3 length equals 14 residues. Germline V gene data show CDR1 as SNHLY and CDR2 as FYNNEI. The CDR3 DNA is TGTGCCAGCAGTGGGAAGACAGGGGCCACTGAAGCTTTCTTT. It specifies CASSGKTGATEAFF.